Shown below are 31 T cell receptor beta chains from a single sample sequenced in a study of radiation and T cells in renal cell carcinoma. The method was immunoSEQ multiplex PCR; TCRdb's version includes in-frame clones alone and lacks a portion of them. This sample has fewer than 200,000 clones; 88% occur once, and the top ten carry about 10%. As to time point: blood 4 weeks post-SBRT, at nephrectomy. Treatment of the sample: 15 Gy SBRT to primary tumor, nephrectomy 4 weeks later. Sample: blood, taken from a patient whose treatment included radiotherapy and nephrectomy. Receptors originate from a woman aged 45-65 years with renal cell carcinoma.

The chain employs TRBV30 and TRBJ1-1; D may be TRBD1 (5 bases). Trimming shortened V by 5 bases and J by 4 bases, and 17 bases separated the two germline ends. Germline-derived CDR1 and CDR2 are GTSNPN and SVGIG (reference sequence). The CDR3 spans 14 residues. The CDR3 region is CAWVWRGWFTEAFF. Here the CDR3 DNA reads TGTGCCTGGGTTTGGAGGGGATGGTTCACTGAAGCTTTCTTT.

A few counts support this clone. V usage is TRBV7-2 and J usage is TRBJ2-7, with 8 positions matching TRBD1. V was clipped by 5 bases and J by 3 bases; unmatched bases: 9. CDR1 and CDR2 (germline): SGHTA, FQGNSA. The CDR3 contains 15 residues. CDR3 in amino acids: CASSLGTGFVYEQYF. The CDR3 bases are TGTGCCAGCAGCCTCGGGACAGGTTTTGTCTACGAGCAGTACTTC.

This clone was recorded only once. CDR3: CASSQGRRGQPQHF. The CDR3 region has the DNA TGCGCCAGCAGCCAAGGGCGGAGGGGACAGCCCCAGCATTTT. J is TRBJ1-5 and V is TRBV4-1; a weak D match, TRBD1 (5 bases). CDR1 and CDR2 (germline): MGHRA, YSYEKL. V lost 1 base and J lost 7, with 11 bases in between. The CDR3 is made up of 14 amino acids.

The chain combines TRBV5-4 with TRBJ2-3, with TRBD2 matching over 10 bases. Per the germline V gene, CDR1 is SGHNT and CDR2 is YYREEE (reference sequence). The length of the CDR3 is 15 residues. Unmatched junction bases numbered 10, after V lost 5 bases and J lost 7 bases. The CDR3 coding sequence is TGTGCCAGCAGGGATGAGCGGGGGGGTATCCATACGCAGTATTTT. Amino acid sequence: CASRDERGGIHTQYF.

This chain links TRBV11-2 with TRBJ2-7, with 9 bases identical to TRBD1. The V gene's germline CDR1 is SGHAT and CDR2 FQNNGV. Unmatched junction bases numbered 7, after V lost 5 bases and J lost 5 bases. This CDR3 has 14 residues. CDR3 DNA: TGTGCCAGCAGCCTCCGGACAGGGGTCAACGAGCAGTACTTC. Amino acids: CASSLRTGVNEQYF.

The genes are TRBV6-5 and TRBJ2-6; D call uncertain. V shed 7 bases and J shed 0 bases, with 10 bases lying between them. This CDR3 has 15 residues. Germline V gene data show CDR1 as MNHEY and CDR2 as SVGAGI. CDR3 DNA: TGTGCCAGCACTCCAGCCTACTCTGGGGCCAACGTCCTGACTTTC. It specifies CASTPAYSGANVLTF.

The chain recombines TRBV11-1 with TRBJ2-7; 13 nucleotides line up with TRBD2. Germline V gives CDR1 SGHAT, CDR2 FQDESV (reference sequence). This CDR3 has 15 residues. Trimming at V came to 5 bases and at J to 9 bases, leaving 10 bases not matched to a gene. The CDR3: CASSLGTSGAQRQYF. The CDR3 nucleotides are TGTGCCAGCAGCCTAGGGACTAGCGGGGCCCAAAGGCAGTACTTC.

CDR3 in DNA: TGTGCCAGCCGAGCGTTGAGCGGGGGCTACAATGAGCAGTTCTTC. Translating it yields CASRALSGGYNEQFF. The rearrangement joins TRBV9 to TRBJ2-1; TRBD2 aligns across 8 bases. CDR3 size: 15 residues. From germline, CDR1 is SGDLS and CDR2 YYNGEE. V shed 7 bases and J 3 bases; nucleotides not matched to a gene: 9.

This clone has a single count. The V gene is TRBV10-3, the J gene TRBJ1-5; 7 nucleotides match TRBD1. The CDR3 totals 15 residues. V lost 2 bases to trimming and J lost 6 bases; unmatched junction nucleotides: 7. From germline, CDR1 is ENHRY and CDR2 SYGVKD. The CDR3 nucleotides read TGTGCCATCAGTGAGGGTCAGGGGGGGGGTCAGCCCCAGCATTTT. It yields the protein CAISEGQGGGQPQHF.

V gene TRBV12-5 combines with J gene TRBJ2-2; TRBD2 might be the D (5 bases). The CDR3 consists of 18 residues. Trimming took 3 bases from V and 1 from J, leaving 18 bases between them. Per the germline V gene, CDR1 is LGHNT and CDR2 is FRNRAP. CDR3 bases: TGTGCTAGTGGTTTCCTTTTATGGCTAGCTGGGAACACCGGGGAGCTGTTTTTT. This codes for CASGFLLWLAGNTGELFF.

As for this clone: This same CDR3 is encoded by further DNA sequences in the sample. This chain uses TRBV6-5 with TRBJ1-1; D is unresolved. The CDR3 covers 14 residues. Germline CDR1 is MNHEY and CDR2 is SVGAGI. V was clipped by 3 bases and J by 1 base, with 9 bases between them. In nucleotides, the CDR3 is TGTGCCAGCAGTTATGGTCAGCGGAACACTGAAGCTTTCTTT. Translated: CASSYGQRNTEAFF.

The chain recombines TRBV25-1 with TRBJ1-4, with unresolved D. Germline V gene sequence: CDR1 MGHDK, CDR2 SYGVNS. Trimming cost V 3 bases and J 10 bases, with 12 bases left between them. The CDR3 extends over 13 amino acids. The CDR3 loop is CASSEQDYGKLFF. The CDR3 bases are TGTGCCAGCAGTGAGCAAGACTACGGAAAACTGTTTTTT.

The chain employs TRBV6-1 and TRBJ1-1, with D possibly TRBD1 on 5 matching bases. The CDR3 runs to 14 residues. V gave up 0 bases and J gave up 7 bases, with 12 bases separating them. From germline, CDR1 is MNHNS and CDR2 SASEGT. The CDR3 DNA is TGTGCCAGCAGTGAAGCAGGGAAAGGGGTTGAAGCTTTCTTT. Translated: CASSEAGKGVEAFF.

CDR3 region: CASRRTEIQPQHF. The CDR3 region has the DNA TGTGCCAGTAGAAGGACAGAAATTCAGCCCCAGCATTTT. The chain carries TRBV19 and TRBJ1-5; D might be TRBD1 (6 bases). Germline lookup yields CDR1 LNHDA and CDR2 SQIVND (reference sequence). Trimming cost V 6 bases and J 6 bases, with 12 bases left between them. The CDR3 consists of 13 residues.

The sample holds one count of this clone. CDR3 sequence (DNA): TGTGCCAGCAGTCCCCGGACAGAGCCTACGGGGCAGTACTTC. Protein sequence: CASSPRTEPTGQYF. This chain joins TRBV27 and TRBJ2-7, with D tentatively TRBD1 (6 bases). CDR1 MNHEY and CDR2 SMNVEV come from the germline V gene (reference sequence). Trimming left V 5 bases short and J 9 bases short, with 20 bases between. The CDR3 covers 14 residues.

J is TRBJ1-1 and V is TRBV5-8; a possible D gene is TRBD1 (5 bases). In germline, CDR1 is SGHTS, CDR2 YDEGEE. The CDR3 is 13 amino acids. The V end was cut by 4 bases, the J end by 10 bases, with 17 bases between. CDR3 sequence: CASSPGYQGSAFF. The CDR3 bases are TGTGCCAGCAGCCCGGGTTACCAGGGTTCAGCTTTCTTT.

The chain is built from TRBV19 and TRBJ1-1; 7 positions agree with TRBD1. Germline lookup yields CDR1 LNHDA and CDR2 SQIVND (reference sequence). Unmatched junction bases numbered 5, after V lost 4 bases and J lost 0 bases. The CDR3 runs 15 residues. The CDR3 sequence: CASSTLGQLNTEAFF. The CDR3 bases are TGTGCCAGTAGTACCTTGGGACAGCTGAACACTGAAGCTTTCTTT.

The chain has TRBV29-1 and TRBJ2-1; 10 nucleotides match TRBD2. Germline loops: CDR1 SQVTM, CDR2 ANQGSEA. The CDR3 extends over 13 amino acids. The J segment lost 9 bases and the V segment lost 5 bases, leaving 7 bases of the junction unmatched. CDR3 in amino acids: CSVRLAGLGEQFF. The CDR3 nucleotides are TGCAGCGTTAGACTAGCGGGTTTGGGTGAGCAGTTCTTC.

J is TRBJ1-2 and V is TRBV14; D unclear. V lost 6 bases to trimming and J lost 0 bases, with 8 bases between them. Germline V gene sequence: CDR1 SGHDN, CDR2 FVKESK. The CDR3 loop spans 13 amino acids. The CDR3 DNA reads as TGTGCCAGCAGTTCGGCCGCTAACTATGGCTACACCTTC. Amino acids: CASSSAANYGYTF.

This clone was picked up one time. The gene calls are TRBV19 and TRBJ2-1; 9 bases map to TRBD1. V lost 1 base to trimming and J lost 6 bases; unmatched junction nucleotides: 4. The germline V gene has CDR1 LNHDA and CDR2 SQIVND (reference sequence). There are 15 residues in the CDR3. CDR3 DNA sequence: TGTGCCAGTAGTATAGCCACAGGGGGCCGCAATGAGCAGTTCTTC. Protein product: CASSIATGGRNEQFF.

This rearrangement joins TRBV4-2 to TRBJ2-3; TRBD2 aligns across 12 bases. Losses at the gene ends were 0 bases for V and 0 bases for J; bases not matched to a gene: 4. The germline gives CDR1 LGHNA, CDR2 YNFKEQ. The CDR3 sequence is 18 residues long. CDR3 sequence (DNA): TGTGCCAGCAGCCAAGAGACTAGCGGGGGCCCTAGCACAGATACGCAGTATTTT. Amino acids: CASSQETSGGPSTDTQYF.

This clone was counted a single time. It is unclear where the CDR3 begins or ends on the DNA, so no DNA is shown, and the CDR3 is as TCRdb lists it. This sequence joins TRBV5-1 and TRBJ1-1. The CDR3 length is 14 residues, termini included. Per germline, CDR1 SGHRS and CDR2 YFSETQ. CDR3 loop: CASSLEGDPLKLSF.

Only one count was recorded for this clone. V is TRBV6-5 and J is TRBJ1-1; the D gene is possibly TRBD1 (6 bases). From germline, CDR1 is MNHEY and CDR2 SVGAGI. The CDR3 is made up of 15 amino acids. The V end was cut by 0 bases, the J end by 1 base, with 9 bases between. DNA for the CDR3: TGTGCCAGCAGTTACTCGGACAGAAGGAACACTGAAGCTTTCTTT. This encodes CASSYSDRRNTEAFF.

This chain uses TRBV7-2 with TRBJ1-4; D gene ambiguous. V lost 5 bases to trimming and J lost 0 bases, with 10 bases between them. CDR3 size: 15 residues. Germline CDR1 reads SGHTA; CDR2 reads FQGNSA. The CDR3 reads CASSRRQTTNEKLFF. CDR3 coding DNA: TGTGCCAGCAGCCGCCGGCAGACAACTAATGAAAAACTGTTTTTT.

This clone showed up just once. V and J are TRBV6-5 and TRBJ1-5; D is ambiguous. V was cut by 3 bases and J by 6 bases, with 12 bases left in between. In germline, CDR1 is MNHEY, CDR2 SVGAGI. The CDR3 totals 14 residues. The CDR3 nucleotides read TGTGCCAGCAGTTATGACAAGTGGAGTCAGCCCCAGCATTTT. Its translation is CASSYDKWSQPQHF.

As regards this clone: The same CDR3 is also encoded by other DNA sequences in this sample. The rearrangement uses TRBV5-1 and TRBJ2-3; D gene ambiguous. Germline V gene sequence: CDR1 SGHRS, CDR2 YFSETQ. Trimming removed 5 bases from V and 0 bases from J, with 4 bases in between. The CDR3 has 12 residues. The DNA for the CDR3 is TGCGCCAGCAGTCCTAGCACAGATACGCAGTATTTT. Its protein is CASSPSTDTQYF.

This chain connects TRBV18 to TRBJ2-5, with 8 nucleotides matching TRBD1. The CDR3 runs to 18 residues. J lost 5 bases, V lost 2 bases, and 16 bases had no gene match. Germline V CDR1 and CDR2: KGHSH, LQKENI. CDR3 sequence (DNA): TGTGCCAGCTCACCAATGATCAGGGGGCGCCCCCCTTTTGAGACCCAGTACTTC. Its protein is CASSPMIRGRPPFETQYF.

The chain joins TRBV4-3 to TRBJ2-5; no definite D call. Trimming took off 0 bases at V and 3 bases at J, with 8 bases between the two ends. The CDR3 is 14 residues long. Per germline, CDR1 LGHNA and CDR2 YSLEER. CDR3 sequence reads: CASSQDFQKETQYF. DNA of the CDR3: TGCGCCAGCAGCCAAGATTTCCAGAAAGAGACCCAGTACTTC.

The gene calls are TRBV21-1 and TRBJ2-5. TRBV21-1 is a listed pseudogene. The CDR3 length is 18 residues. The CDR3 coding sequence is TGTGCCAGCAATCCCGTTGGGGGAGAAGCTTCCATCCAAGAGACCCAGTACTTC. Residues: CASNPVGGEASIQETQYF.

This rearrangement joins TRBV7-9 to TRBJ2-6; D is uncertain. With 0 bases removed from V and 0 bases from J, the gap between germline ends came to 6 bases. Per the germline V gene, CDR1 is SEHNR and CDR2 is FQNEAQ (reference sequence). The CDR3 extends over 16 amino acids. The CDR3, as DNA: TGTGCCAGCAGCTTAGCTTCGGGCTCTGGGGCCAACGTCCTGACTTTC. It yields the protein CASSLASGSGANVLTF.

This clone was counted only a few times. The CDR3 nucleotides are TGTGCCACCAGCAGAGATCGACAGAACTATGGCTACACCTTC. Its protein is CATSRDRQNYGYTF. The chain is built from TRBV15 and TRBJ1-2, with a tentative D call TRBD1 (5 bases). CDR3 size: 14 residues. Trimming removed 0 bases at V and 2 bases at J, with 7 bases between. Germline values: CDR1 LNHNV, CDR2 YYDKDF (reference sequence).